This T cell receptor (beta chain) was profiled in a study of cytomegalovirus exposure and HLA in healthy donors. V was clipped by 0 bases and J by 6 bases, with 16 bases between them. This CDR3 has 16 residues. PCR employed 60 Vbeta and 13 Jbeta primers. The repertoire was sequenced with immunoSEQ multiplex PCR; TCRdb's copy has only in-frame clones and lacks some. The sample shows 160,000 or so clones, approximately 77% of them seen only once. The sequenced sample was PBMCs. This chain connects TRBV23-1 to TRBJ2-3; D uncertain. TRBV23-1 is known as an ORF, though its function is uncertain. This clonotype was sampled from a female donor in good health and CMV-seronegative. The CDR3 is CASSQSTQVSHDTQYF. Here the CDR3 DNA reads TGCGCCAGCAGTCAATCGACGCAGGTCTCACACGATACGCAGTATTTT.